Listed below are T cell receptor beta chains from one sample, sequenced in a study of blood T cell repertoires in COVID-19. Clones were sequenced by immunoSEQ multiplex PCR, and TCRdb holds only the in-frame ones, with some missing. The sample records some 150,000 clones, approximately 87% being singletons. The sample was PBMCs or T cells enriched from blood (not recorded which). Receptors were obtained from a woman in her 50s who had recovered from COVID-19. CDR3s include the opening cysteine and the closing phenylalanine or tryptophan. A D gene is named only where the DNA matches it firmly. Clone size appears in some rows only: once, few, many, or a class for an expanded clone.

j_call: TRBJ1-2; v_call: TRBV9; clone_size: .; d_call: .; cdr3_length: 15; cdr3_nt: TGTGCCAGCAGCGTAGTTAATATTGGACTGGAGGGCTACACCTTC; cdr3_aa: CASSVVNIGLEGYTF
j_call: TRBJ2-1; v_call: TRBV19; clone_size: .; d_call: .; cdr3_length: 14; cdr3_nt: TGTGCCAGTAGTAAGGGCCAGGGTCCGGATGAGCAGTTCTTC; cdr3_aa: CASSKGQGPDEQFF
j_call: TRBJ2-2; v_call: TRBV30; clone_size: .; d_call: .; cdr3_length: 18; cdr3_nt: TGTGCCTGGAGTGTACAAGTAGCGCGGGGGCGGCTAACCGGGGAGCTGTTTTTT; cdr3_aa: CAWSVQVARGRLTGELFF
j_call: TRBJ1-3; v_call: TRBV21-1; clone_size: .; d_call: .; cdr3_length: 16; cdr3_nt: TGTGCCAGCAGCAAATGTATCCCCTCCTCTGGAAACACCATATATTTT; cdr3_aa: CASSKCIPSSGNTIYF
j_call: TRBJ1-2; v_call: TRBV27; clone_size: .; d_call: TRBD1; cdr3_length: 16; cdr3_nt: TGTGCCAGCAGGCTCGCTCGGGACAGCCTCCTCTATGGCTACACCTTC; cdr3_aa: CASRLARDSLLYGYTF
j_call: TRBJ2-2; v_call: TRBV29-1; clone_size: .; d_call: TRBD1; cdr3_length: 15; cdr3_nt: TGCAGCGTTACCCGGACAGGGGGTTGGACCGGGGAGCTGTTTTTT; cdr3_aa: CSVTRTGGWTGELFF
j_call: TRBJ1-3; v_call: TRBV7-9; clone_size: .; d_call: TRBD1; cdr3_length: 14; cdr3_nt: TGTGCCAGCAGCTCCCGGGACAGGCAAAACACCATATATTTT; cdr3_aa: CASSSRDRQNTIYF
j_call: TRBJ1-2; v_call: TRBV19; clone_size: .; d_call: .; cdr3_length: 13; cdr3_nt: TGTGCCAGTAGTATTTCGGGAATTCGTGGCTACACCTTC; cdr3_aa: CASSISGIRGYTF
j_call: TRBJ1-4; v_call: TRBV7-9; clone_size: .; d_call: .; cdr3_length: 15; cdr3_nt: TGTGCCAGCAGCCCCCGCCGGGGGATGAGGGAAAAACTGTTTTTT; cdr3_aa: CASSPRRGMREKLFF
j_call: TRBJ2-2; v_call: TRBV2; clone_size: .; d_call: .; cdr3_length: 16; cdr3_nt: TGTGCCAGCAGGTTGGACACCTGGATGAGTACCGGGGAGCTGTTTTTT; cdr3_aa: CASRLDTWMSTGELFF
j_call: TRBJ1-5; v_call: TRBV28; clone_size: .; d_call: .; cdr3_length: 14; cdr3_nt: TGTGCCAGCAGTTTGGGGGGTTCCCATCAGCCCCAGCATTTT; cdr3_aa: CASSLGGSHQPQHF
j_call: TRBJ2-1; v_call: TRBV28; clone_size: .; d_call: TRBD2; cdr3_length: 15; cdr3_nt: TGTGCCAGCAGGCGCCGGGGGGGGTCCTACAATGAGCAGTTCTTC; cdr3_aa: CASRRRGGSYNEQFF
j_call: TRBJ1-1; v_call: TRBV5-4; clone_size: .; d_call: .; cdr3_length: 13; cdr3_nt: TGTGCCAGCAGCTTGGCGGGTGTCACTGAAGCTTTCTTT; cdr3_aa: CASSLAGVTEAFF
j_call: TRBJ1-3; v_call: TRBV4-3; clone_size: .; d_call: .; cdr3_length: 16; cdr3_nt: TGCGCCAGCAGCACGGCGGCGGGTTTCTCTGGAAACACCATATATTTT; cdr3_aa: CASSTAAGFSGNTIYF
j_call: TRBJ1-1; v_call: TRBV12-3/TRBV12-4; clone_size: .; d_call: .; cdr3_length: 12; cdr3_nt: TGTGCCAGCACCCGGCGGGGAACTGAAGCTTTCTTT; cdr3_aa: CASTRRGTEAFF
j_call: TRBJ1-1; v_call: TRBV3-1/TRBV3-2; clone_size: .; d_call: .; cdr3_length: 15; cdr3_nt: TGTGCCAGCAGCCATTCAGGACACAGAGACACTGAAGCTTTCTTT; cdr3_aa: CASSHSGHRDTEAFF
j_call: TRBJ2-1; v_call: TRBV5-8; clone_size: .; d_call: TRBD2; cdr3_length: 17; cdr3_nt: TGTGCCAGCAGCTTGGGTTCTAGCGGGGGAAACTACAATGAGCAGTTCTTC; cdr3_aa: CASSLGSSGGNYNEQFF
j_call: TRBJ1-6; v_call: TRBV28; clone_size: .; d_call: .; cdr3_length: 15; cdr3_nt: TGTGCCAGCAGTTTAGTCAGGACAAGGAATTCACCCCTCCACTTT; cdr3_aa: CASSLVRTRNSPLHF
j_call: TRBJ1-1; v_call: TRBV4-3; clone_size: .; d_call: .; cdr3_length: 13; cdr3_nt: TGCGCCAGCAGCTATAGCGAGGGCACTGAAGCTTTCTTT; cdr3_aa: CASSYSEGTEAFF
j_call: TRBJ2-3; v_call: TRBV11-2; clone_size: .; d_call: TRBD1; cdr3_length: 16; cdr3_nt: TGTGCCAGCAGCCGCCGGGGACAGGGGTTTACCGATACGCAGTATTTT; cdr3_aa: CASSRRGQGFTDTQYF
j_call: TRBJ1-5; v_call: TRBV10-2; clone_size: .; d_call: TRBD1; cdr3_length: 15; cdr3_nt: TGCGCCAGCAGAGCGGGACAGGGTGGCAATCAGCCCCAGCATTTT; cdr3_aa: CASRAGQGGNQPQHF
j_call: TRBJ2-1; v_call: TRBV5-5; clone_size: once; d_call: .; cdr3_length: 13; cdr3_nt: TGTGCCAGCAGCTTGCAGGTCTACAATGAGCAGTTCTTC; cdr3_aa: CASSLQVYNEQFF
j_call: TRBJ2-3; v_call: TRBV4-1; clone_size: once; d_call: TRBD2; cdr3_length: 20; cdr3_nt: TGCGCCAGCAGCCAAGCGTTTAGAGCGGGAGGGCCCCCAGGGACAGATACGCAGTATTTT; cdr3_aa: CASSQAFRAGGPPGTDTQYF
j_call: TRBJ1-3; v_call: TRBV13; clone_size: .; d_call: .; cdr3_length: 15; cdr3_nt: TGTGCCAGCAGCTTAGACAGGGCTTCTGGAAACACCATATATTTT; cdr3_aa: CASSLDRASGNTIYF
j_call: TRBJ2-5; v_call: TRBV7-3; clone_size: .; d_call: .; cdr3_length: 13; cdr3_nt: TGTGCCAGCAGGACAGACGCCTCCGAGCCACAGTACTTC; cdr3_aa: CASRTDASEPQYF
j_call: TRBJ1-4; v_call: TRBV18; clone_size: .; d_call: .; cdr3_length: 14; cdr3_nt: TGTGCCAGCTCACCGACAGACCAAAATGAAAAACTGTTTTTT; cdr3_aa: CASSPTDQNEKLFF
j_call: TRBJ1-1; v_call: TRBV29-1; clone_size: .; d_call: .; cdr3_length: 13; cdr3_nt: TGCAGCTTCATGGACATCCTGAACACTGAAGCTTTCTTT; cdr3_aa: CSFMDILNTEAFF